A single sample is the source of the 21 T cell receptor beta chains below, sequenced in a study of spatial heterogeneity in lung cancer. TCRdb analysed the 5' RACE reads with MiXCR anew, one entry per CDR3 protein. In the table there are under 75,000 distinct CDR3 sequences, roughly 9% of which are singletons. Time point specified: blood at routine non-recurrence follow-up after resection. The input for sequencing was PBMCs, taken at follow-up. These receptors all come from a female donor with early-stage non-small cell lung cancer.

This rearrangement joins TRBV12-3 or TRBV12-4 to TRBJ2-7; TRBD1 matches at 8 bases. Trimming cost V 6 bases and J 5 bases; bases outside gene matches: 3. The CDR3 has 12 residues. The CDR3 here is CASSVTGDEQYF. The CDR3 DNA reads as TGTGCCAGCAGCGTGACAGGGGACGAGCAGTACTTC.

This clonotype was counted ten times or more. V is TRBV7-3 and J is TRBJ1-1; D is ambiguous. The CDR3 is 14 residues long. V shed 1 base and J shed 6 bases, with 12 bases lying between them. Germline assignment: CDR1 SGHTA and CDR2 FQGTGA. Here the CDR3 DNA reads TGTGCCAGCAGCTTAAGACCGAGCGGCTCTGAAGCTTTCTTT. Protein product: CASSLRPSGSEAFF.

There are many counts of this clonotype. The CDR3 sequence is CASSLGLAGGRETQYF. The CDR3 DNA sequence: TGTGCCAGTAGCCTGGGACTAGCGGGAGGGCGTGAGACCCAGTACTTC. V usage is TRBV19 and J usage is TRBJ2-5; 16 positions agree with TRBD2. Germline V gene sequence: CDR1 LNHDA, CDR2 SQIVND (reference sequence). The CDR3 covers 16 residues. Unmatched junction bases numbered 6, after V lost 6 bases and J lost 5 bases.

This clonotype was seen ten or more times. V is TRBV15 and J is TRBJ2-3, with 10 bases lining up with TRBD2. Germline values: CDR1 LNHNV, CDR2 YYDKDF (reference sequence). The CDR3 is 16 amino acids. V shed 0 bases and J 6 bases; nucleotides not matched to a gene: 6. The chain's CDR3 is CATSRELAGTADTQYF. CDR3 coding DNA: TGTGCCACCAGCAGAGAACTAGCGGGAACGGCGGATACGCAGTATTTT.

This clonotype was observed once. A read error may explain this, as a much larger clone is one base away. V is TRBV7-3 and J is TRBJ2-2; D is uncertain. Germline loops: CDR1 SGHTA, CDR2 FQGTGA. The CDR3 covers 15 residues. CDR3 nucleotide sequence: TGTGCCGGCAGCTTAACATTCATGAACACCGGGGAGCTGTTTTTT. Residues: CAGSLTFMNTGELFF.

V is TRBV28 and J is TRBJ2-5, with a tentative D call TRBD2 (5 bases). Trimming stripped 0 bases from V and 0 bases from J, with 8 bases between. The CDR3 totals 15 residues. The germline V gene encodes CDR1 MDHEN and CDR2 SYDVKM. The CDR3 nucleotides read TGTGCCAGCAGTTTATGGAGCGGCCACCAAGAGACCCAGTACTTC. As protein: CASSLWSGHQETQYF.

This clonotype was picked up many times. The chain carries TRBV4-1 and TRBJ2-5; a possible D gene is TRBD1 (5 bases). Between the trimmed V and J ends, which lost 1 base and 5 bases, there was a span of 17 bases. CDR1 and CDR2 from the germline V gene are MGHRA and YSYEKL. The CDR3 runs to 16 residues. The CDR3 loop reads CASSQVTLAGKETQYF. CDR3 coding DNA: TGCGCCAGCAGCCAAGTTACCCTGGCAGGGAAGGAGACCCAGTACTTC.

This clonotype came up many times. This chain joins TRBV10-3 and TRBJ2-5; D gene uncertain. Germline V lookup: CDR1 ENHRY, CDR2 SYGVKD. The CDR3 totals 12 residues. V gave up 0 bases and J gave up 4 bases, with 3 bases separating them. CDR3: CAISESGETQYF. DNA of the CDR3: TGTGCCATCAGTGAGTCGGGAGAGACCCAGTACTTC.

This clonotype was seen at least ten times. The chain is built from TRBV7-2 and TRBJ2-3, with TRBD2 matching over 9 bases. Germline-derived CDR1 and CDR2 are SGHTA and FQGNSA. The V gene end was trimmed by 3 bases and the J gene end by 5 bases; junction bases not matched to a gene: 6. The length of the CDR3 is 15 residues. CDR3 loop: CASSFNSGSLDTQYF. CDR3 coding DNA: TGTGCCAGCAGCTTTAATAGCGGGAGTTTAGATACGCAGTATTTT.

This chain links TRBV12-3 or TRBV12-4 with TRBJ2-1; D may be TRBD2 (6 bases). This CDR3 contains 15 residues. The V end lost 3 bases, the J end lost 5 bases, and 14 bases lay between the germline ends. The DNA of the CDR3 is TGTGCCAGCAGTTTCTGGGGACTGGGAGACAATGAGCAGTTCTTC. Its translation: CASSFWGLGDNEQFF.

Ten or more counts support this clonotype. The V and J genes are TRBV14 and TRBJ2-1; 7 bases match TRBD2. V lost 4 bases to trimming and J lost 7 bases; unmatched junction nucleotides: 4. Germline V gene data show CDR1 as SGHDN and CDR2 as FVKESK. The CDR3 runs to 13 residues. CDR3 DNA: TGTGCCAGCAGCCGTGGACTAGATAATGAGCAGTTCTTC. Amino acids: CASSRGLDNEQFF.

The chain joins TRBV7-9 to TRBJ1-4; D ambiguous. Germline V lookup: CDR1 SEHNR, CDR2 FQNEAQ (reference sequence). This CDR3 has 14 residues. V gave up 7 bases and J gave up 4 bases, with 13 bases separating them. The CDR3 sequence: CASNRGSINEKLFF. The CDR3 DNA is TGTGCCAGCAACAGAGGGTCGATTAATGAAAAACTGTTTTTT.

This clonotype came up many times. V usage is TRBV3-1 and J usage is TRBJ1-1; D may be TRBD1 (6 bases). V lost 2 bases to trimming and J lost 5 bases, with 9 bases between them. The CDR3 runs to 13 residues. From germline, CDR1 is LGHDT and CDR2 YNNKEL (reference sequence). The CDR3 region has the DNA TGTGCCAGCAGCCAATCACAGGGAACTGAAGCTTTCTTT. Protein product: CASSQSQGTEAFF. Full variable domain (rest looked up from reference TRBV3-1 and TRBJ1-1): DTAVSQTPKYLVTQMGNDKSIKCEQNLGHDTMYWYKQDSKKFLKIMFSYNNKELIINETVPNRFSPKSPDKAHLNLHINSLELGDSAVYFCASSQSQGTEAFFGQGTRLTVV.

This clonotype was counted a few times. V is TRBV5-1 and J is TRBJ1-5, with 9 bases aligning to TRBD1. CDR3 size: 17 residues. J lost 3 bases, V lost 4 bases, and 11 bases had no gene match. Germline V gene lookup returns CDR1 SGHRS and CDR2 YFSETQ. The CDR3 region is CASSPTPGTGINQPQHF. The CDR3 nucleotides read TGCGCCAGCAGCCCGACTCCCGGGACAGGGATCAATCAGCCCCAGCATTTT.

This clonotype was counted ten times or more. This chain connects TRBV3-1 to TRBJ2-7, with TRBD1 as a possible D gene (6 bases). V lost 1 base to trimming and J lost 1 base, with 14 bases between them. The CDR3 has 16 amino acids. Germline assignment: CDR1 LGHDT and CDR2 YNNKEL (reference sequence). The CDR3 region is CASSQGDDTGSYEQYF. Written as DNA, the CDR3 is TGTGCCAGCAGCCAAGGGGACGACACAGGGTCCTACGAGCAGTACTTC.

The chain is built from TRBV4-1 and TRBJ1-1; D call uncertain. The CDR3 is 16 residues long. Germline V gives CDR1 MGHRA, CDR2 YSYEKL. The germline V and J ends were trimmed by 3 bases and 5 bases, with 19 bases remaining between them. CDR3 coding DNA: TGCGCCAGCAGCCATGGGAGGGTTGAGCTTGAGACTGAAGCTTTCTTT. Translating it yields CASSHGRVELETEAFF.

This clonotype appeared a few times. This chain uses TRBV5-4 with TRBJ2-2, with TRBD1 as a possible D gene (6 bases). The V gene lost 5 bases and the J gene lost 3 bases, with 11 bases spanning the gap. The CDR3 runs to 14 residues. CDR1 and CDR2 from the germline V gene are SGHNT and YYREEE (reference sequence). This CDR3 reads CASSLRQDTGELFF. CDR3 bases: TGTGCCAGCAGTTTAAGACAGGACACCGGGGAGCTGTTTTTT.

The chain has TRBV5-1 and TRBJ2-1; D is perhaps TRBD2 (6 bases). There are 14 residues in the CDR3. V lost 1 base and J lost 5, with 10 bases in between. CDR1 is SGHRS, CDR2 YFSETQ, per germline. CDR3 amino acids: CASSLFGGNNEQFF. Written as DNA, the CDR3 is TGCGCCAGCAGCTTGTTTGGCGGGAACAATGAGCAGTTCTTC.

Ten or more counts support this clonotype. The V gene is TRBV27, the J gene TRBJ2-7; 8 bases line up with TRBD2. CDR3 size: 20 residues. After removal of 0 bases from V and 0 bases from J, the junction contained 16 bases not matched to a gene. The germline gives CDR1 MNHEY, CDR2 SMNVEV (reference sequence). CDR3 nucleotides: TGTGCCAGCAGTTTATCTCCCAGCGGGAGAAGCGCAAACCCCTCCTACGAGCAGTACTTC. It specifies CASSLSPSGRSANPSYEQYF.

The table lists this clonotype with many counts. CDR3 loop: CASSFLGESYEQYF. The DNA for the CDR3 is TGTGCCAGCAGTTTTTTGGGGGAGTCCTACGAGCAGTACTTC. This chain connects TRBV28 to TRBJ2-7; D tentatively fits TRBD1 or TRBD2 (5 bases each). The CDR3 covers 14 residues. The V and J ends lost 3 bases and 1 base respectively, with 10 bases between them. Germline V lookup: CDR1 MDHEN, CDR2 SYDVKM.

This clonotype was picked up many times. The V gene is TRBV19, the J gene TRBJ2-5; the D is unclear. The germline V gene has CDR1 LNHDA and CDR2 SQIVND (reference sequence). This CDR3 has 13 residues. Trimming took off 6 bases at V and 0 bases at J, with 8 bases between the two ends. This CDR3 reads CASSRINQETQYF. The CDR3 DNA reads TGTGCCAGTAGCCGGATCAACCAAGAGACCCAGTACTTC.